The 30 T cell receptor beta chains listed next were all sequenced from one sample in a study of cytomegalovirus exposure and HLA in healthy donors. The study ran its PCR with 60 Vbeta and 13 Jbeta primers. Assay used: immunoSEQ multiplex PCR; TCRdb lists only in-frame clones, some missing. The table records some 45,000 clones, roughly half of them present only once. Input material: PBMCs. These receptors were collected from a human donor in good health.

The chain joins TRBV10-3 to TRBJ2-3, with 12 positions matching TRBD2. Trimming at V came to 8 bases and at J to 0 bases, leaving 3 bases not matched to a gene. CDR1 is ENHRY, CDR2 SYGVKD, per germline. The CDR3 runs to 15 residues. The CDR3 loop is CAIGGTSGSTDTQYF. In DNA form, the CDR3 reads TGTGCCATCGGGGGGACTAGCGGGAGCACAGATACGCAGTATTTT.

The genes are TRBV9 and TRBJ2-5; tentatively, D is TRBD2 (5 bases). Deletions cut 1 base from V and 4 bases from J, with 11 bases between. The CDR3 has 14 amino acids. The germline V gene encodes CDR1 SGDLS and CDR2 YYNGEE. The CDR3 is CASSVPGTGETQYF. CDR3 nucleotides: TGTGCCAGCAGCGTACCGGGAACCGGAGAGACCCAGTACTTC.

In this sample, this clone turned up once. The chain recombines TRBV7-9 with TRBJ2-1; 14 bases line up with TRBD2. Germline CDR1 reads SEHNR; CDR2 reads FQNEAQ (reference sequence). Trimming took 5 bases from V and 7 from J; bases not matched to a gene: 13. This CDR3 comprises 18 residues. For the CDR3, the DNA is TGTGCCAGCAGCCCAGGACTAGCGGGGGGACTTGGACGTAATGAGCAGTTCTTC. This codes for CASSPGLAGGLGRNEQFF.

The chain joins TRBV4-3 to TRBJ1-5, with 11 bases lining up with TRBD1. Germline CDR1 and CDR2: LGHNA and YSLEER. V was clipped by 4 bases and J by 9 bases; unmatched bases: 2. The CDR3 consists of 13 residues. The CDR3 reads CASSRDRGWPQHF. The CDR3 region has the DNA TGCGCCAGCAGCCGGGACAGGGGGTGGCCCCAGCATTTT.

The rearrangement joins TRBV28 to TRBJ2-2, with TRBD1 as a possible D gene (5 bases). The CDR3 length is 15 residues. The germline V gene encodes CDR1 MDHEN and CDR2 SYDVKM. V lost 4 bases to trimming and J lost 5 bases, with 14 bases between them. The CDR3 bases are TGTGCCAGCAGTTCAGTGTCAGGGTGGACCGGGGAGCTGTTTTTT. Protein product: CASSSVSGWTGELFF.

This clone was picked up a small number of times. This sequence joins TRBV28 and TRBJ1-1, with TRBD1 identical over 9 bases. J lost 5 bases, V lost 8 bases, and 12 bases had no gene match. The V gene's germline CDR1 is MDHEN and CDR2 SYDVKM. The CDR3 contains 15 residues. CDR3 protein: CASQTGGTTGTEAFF. The CDR3 nucleotides read TGTGCCAGCCAAACAGGGGGCACCACGGGGACTGAAGCTTTCTTT.

The CDR3 DNA reads TGTGCCAGCTCACCTCAGGGTAGCAATCAGCCCCAGCATTTT. Amino acid sequence: CASSPQGSNQPQHF. The chain has TRBV18 and TRBJ1-5; weak D call: TRBD1 (5 bases). The V gene lost 3 bases and the J gene lost 0 bases, with 6 bases spanning the gap. Germline V gene lookup returns CDR1 KGHSH and CDR2 LQKENI. This CDR3 contains 14 residues.

The rearrangement joins TRBV14 to TRBJ2-7, with a weak D call TRBD2 (5 bases). CDR1 is SGHDN, CDR2 FVKESK, per germline. This CDR3 contains 13 residues. The V end lost 1 base, the J end lost 11 bases, and 15 bases lay between the germline ends. CDR3 DNA: TGTGCCAGCAGCCAAGCCACCGCGGGCCCTAAGTACTTC. It codes for CASSQATAGPKYF.

The chain joins TRBV5-5 to TRBJ1-5, with TRBD1 matching over 11 bases. Germline CDR1 and CDR2: SGHKS and YYEKEE (reference sequence). The V segment lost 4 bases and the J segment 4 bases; nucleotides outside the gene matches: 4. CDR3 length: 15 residues. DNA of the CDR3: TGTGCCAGCAGCCGGGGACAGGGGGTTAATCAGCCCCAGCATTTT. Translating gives CASSRGQGVNQPQHF.

This clone was seen a handful of times. The chain employs TRBV6-1 and TRBJ2-1, with D tentatively TRBD2 (5 bases). The CDR3 is 11 residues long. Germline lookup yields CDR1 MNHNS and CDR2 SASEGT. V was clipped by 8 bases and J by 7 bases, with 9 bases between them. The CDR3, as DNA: TGTGCCAGCGTGAAGCGGAATGAGCAGTTCTTC. This codes for CASVKRNEQFF.

This clone has more than one count but fewer than ten. V usage is TRBV5-1 and J usage is TRBJ1-5; tentatively, D is TRBD1 (6 bases). Germline V lookup: CDR1 SGHRS, CDR2 YFSETQ. V lost 6 bases to trimming and J lost 4 bases, with 11 bases between them. This CDR3 contains 13 residues. The DNA for the CDR3 is TGCGCCAGCAAGGGGGAAGGGAATCAGCCCCAGCATTTT. Protein sequence: CASKGEGNQPQHF.

The rearrangement uses TRBV6-1 and TRBJ2-3; 8 bases match TRBD2. The CDR3 consists of 14 residues. Trimming cost V 7 bases and J 5 bases; bases outside gene matches: 8. Germline V gives CDR1 MNHNS, CDR2 SASEGT. The DNA of the CDR3 is TGTGCCAGCACCCGGCGGGGGGAAGGAGATACGCAGTATTTT. It specifies CASTRRGEGDTQYF.

Only a few counts were recorded for this clone. V gene TRBV7-9 combines with J gene TRBJ1-2; D perhaps matches TRBD1 (5 bases). CDR3 length equals 15 residues. The germline gives CDR1 SEHNR, CDR2 FQNEAQ (reference sequence). The V end was cut by 5 bases, the J end by 4 bases, with 17 bases between. The CDR3 nucleotides are TGTGCCAGCAGCCCCTCGGGGGGAGGCCCCTATGGCTACACCTTC. Translated: CASSPSGGGPYGYTF.

V gene TRBV28 combines with J gene TRBJ1-2; 11 bases map to TRBD1. Germline loops: CDR1 MDHEN, CDR2 SYDVKM. V was pared by 6 bases and J by 2 bases, with 8 bases of the junction left unmatched. This CDR3 is 16 amino acids long. The CDR3 spells CASSLFGTGGNYGYTF. CDR3 DNA sequence: TGTGCCAGCAGCCTTTTCGGGACAGGGGGAAACTATGGCTACACCTTC.

The genes are TRBV6-5 and TRBJ1-2; 7 bases agree with TRBD1. CDR3 length: 12 amino acids. With V trimmed by 6 bases and J by 8 bases, 6 bases remained unmatched. Germline CDR1 reads MNHEY; CDR2 reads SVGAGI. CDR3: CASRTGKGGYTF. The DNA for the CDR3 is TGTGCCAGCAGGACAGGGAAAGGCGGCTACACCTTC.

The gene calls are TRBV7-2 and TRBJ1-5, with TRBD1 as a possible D gene (6 bases). Trimming pared 5 bases from V and 2 bases from J, leaving 13 bases between. Looked up from germline, CDR1 is SGHTA and CDR2 is FQGNSA. The CDR3 spans 15 residues. The CDR3 reads CASSPRGMGNQPQHF. The CDR3 bases are TGTGCCAGCAGCCCAAGGGGGATGGGCAATCAGCCCCAGCATTTT.

V usage is TRBV18 and J usage is TRBJ2-1; 10 bases fit TRBD2. Germline V CDR1 and CDR2: KGHSH, LQKENI. The CDR3 sequence is 16 residues long. Germline trimming cut 4 bases from V and 7 bases from J; bases unmatched to any gene: 10. The CDR3 is CASSRNLAGAGNEQFF. The CDR3 DNA follows: TGTGCCAGCTCACGAAACCTAGCGGGGGCCGGGAATGAGCAGTTCTTC.

This clone showed up just a few times. The J gene is TRBJ2-2, the V gene TRBV9, with 8 positions matching TRBD2. Germline-derived CDR1 and CDR2 are SGDLS and YYNGEE. Losses at the gene ends were 5 bases for V and 7 bases for J; bases not matched to a gene: 4. The CDR3 has 13 residues. This CDR3 reads CASRPTSGGELFF. For the CDR3, the DNA is TGTGCCAGCAGACCTACTAGCGGCGGGGAGCTGTTTTTT.

This clone was counted only a few times. The chain couples TRBV28 to TRBJ1-5, with 10 bases fitting TRBD1. V dropped 4 bases and J dropped 2; count of bases not matched to a gene: 5. Germline V gene lookup returns CDR1 MDHEN and CDR2 SYDVKM. The CDR3 spans 16 residues. CDR3 nucleotide sequence: TGTGCCAGCAGTTCACCCGGGACAGGGGGCAATCAGCCCCAGCATTTT. Residues: CASSSPGTGGNQPQHF.

The chain joins TRBV7-9 to TRBJ1-3, with D possibly being TRBD1 (6 bases). The germline V gene encodes CDR1 SEHNR and CDR2 FQNEAQ (reference sequence). V was trimmed by 1 base and J by 0 bases, leaving 19 bases between them. The CDR3 runs to 19 residues. The CDR3 DNA sequence: TGTGCCAGCAGCTTAGGGGGGACATTTTCAATCGTCTCTGGAAACACCATATATTTT. Translated: CASSLGGTFSIVSGNTIYF.

This clone was recorded only once. The chain employs TRBV5-1 and TRBJ2-1; perhaps TRBD1 as D (5 bases). V lost 3 bases and J lost 0, with 13 bases in between. The germline V gene has CDR1 SGHRS and CDR2 YFSETQ. The CDR3 spans 16 residues. The CDR3 DNA reads TGCGCCAGCAGCTCCAGGGTGACGAGCTCCTACAATGAGCAGTTCTTC. Translating gives CASSSRVTSSYNEQFF.

V gene TRBV7-8 combines with J gene TRBJ1-2; 11 bases map to TRBD1. Germline V gene sequence: CDR1 SGHVS, CDR2 FQNEAQ. CDR3 length: 16 amino acids. Losses at the gene ends were 5 bases for V and 4 bases for J; bases not matched to a gene: 9. This CDR3 is CASSPRTGGRVYGYTF. For the CDR3, the DNA is TGTGCCAGCAGCCCCAGGACAGGGGGCAGGGTCTATGGCTACACCTTC.

This clone was counted only a few times. The J gene is TRBJ2-3, the V gene TRBV19, with 9 bases aligning to TRBD1. The CDR3 contains 16 residues. CDR1 and CDR2 from the germline V gene are LNHDA and SQIVND (reference sequence). V shed 5 bases and J 3 bases; nucleotides not matched to a gene: 9. The CDR3 bases are TGTGCCAGTAGTGTCTGGGACAGGGTTTCTACAGATACGCAGTATTTT. Translating gives CASSVWDRVSTDTQYF. Based on the CDR3 plus reference TRBV19 and TRBJ2-3, the full variable domain is DGGITQSPKYLFRKEGQNVTLSCEQNLNHDAMYWYRQDPGQGLRLIYYSQIVNDFQKGDIAEGYSVSREKKESFPLTVTSAQKNPTAFYLCASSVWDRVSTDTQYFGPGTRLTVL.

The J gene is TRBJ1-1, the V gene TRBV5-1, with D unresolved. Per the germline V gene, CDR1 is SGHRS and CDR2 is YFSETQ. This CDR3 is 15 amino acids long. V lost 1 base, J lost 0 bases, and 10 bases lay in between. The CDR3 region is CASSLQAGVNTEAFF. The CDR3 DNA follows: TGCGCCAGCAGCTTGCAGGCCGGGGTGAACACTGAAGCTTTCTTT.

This chain uses TRBV13 with TRBJ2-2, with TRBD2 matching over 10 bases. Germline CDR1 and CDR2: PRHDT and FYEKMQ (reference sequence). The CDR3 length is 16 residues. After removal of 7 bases from V and 0 bases from J, the junction contained 5 bases not matched to a gene. The CDR3 DNA reads TGTGCCAGCACCAGAGGACTAGCGGCGAACACCGGGGAGCTGTTTTTT. Its translation: CASTRGLAANTGELFF.

In this sample, this clone turned up a few times. The chain employs TRBV23-1 and TRBJ2-1, with a weak D call TRBD2 (6 bases). TRBV23-1 is an ORF for which the function is uncertain. The CDR3 contains 16 residues. Trimming shortened V by 0 bases and J by 6 bases, and 15 bases separated the two germline ends. In DNA form, the CDR3 reads TGCGCCAGCAGTCAATCGGGCGGGCAGGGAGGCAATGAGCAGTTCTTC. Amino acids: CASSQSGGQGGNEQFF.

The chain couples TRBV6-5 to TRBJ1-2; D not certain. CDR1 and CDR2 from the germline V gene are MNHEY and SVGAGI. The CDR3 totals 14 residues. Trimming took 1 base from V and 8 from J, leaving 14 bases between them. The CDR3 nucleotides are TGTGCCAGCAGTTACTTTACCGGGTCGCGAGGCTACACCTTC. Translating gives CASSYFTGSRGYTF.

This clone was detected only a few times. V gene TRBV4-3 combines with J gene TRBJ2-3; 9 nucleotides line up with TRBD2. This CDR3 has 17 residues. Germline V CDR1 and CDR2: LGHNA, YSLEER. V gave up 1 base and J gave up 11 bases; unmatched junction bases: 16. CDR3 region: CASSQGFRGGASLVQYF. The CDR3 DNA follows: TGCGCCAGCAGCCAAGGATTCCGCGGGGGGGCCTCCTTGGTGCAGTATTTT.

On this clone: At one end, the junction sequence differs from germline, possibly due to a read error. This chain connects TRBV2 to TRBJ1-5; D might be TRBD1 (5 bases). The CDR3 has 13 residues. Germline V gives CDR1 SNHLY, CDR2 FYNNEI. The CDR3 nucleotides are TGTGCCAGCACCAGACAGTACAATCGGCCCCAGCATTTT. This encodes CASTRQYNRPQHF.

The J gene is TRBJ2-3, the V gene TRBV7-2, with D unresolved. Germline CDR1 and CDR2: SGHTA and FQGNSA. V gave up 4 bases and J gave up 2 bases, with 4 bases separating them. The CDR3 consists of 12 residues. The CDR3 DNA reads as TGTGCCAGCAGCTCTTTCACAGATACGCAGTATTTT. Residues: CASSSFTDTQYF.